The T cell receptor beta chain described here comes from a study of blood T cell repertoires in COVID-19. Seattle cases were enrolled at active infection and followed longitudinally. Trimming took off 4 bases at V and 2 bases at J, with 17 bases between the two ends. Germline V gene lookup returns CDR1 SGHKS and CDR2 YYEKEE (reference sequence). The CDR3 contains 16 residues. This table comes from immunoSEQ multiplex PCR, and its TCRdb copy is limited to in-frame clones, with some not included. The data show about 160,000 clones, with approximately 79% seen just once and around 7% held by the top ten.

The chain is built from TRBV5-5 and TRBJ2-3; D unresolved. Sequenced input: peripheral blood. The sequence came from a woman between 40 and 50 years old with COVID-19, enrolled during active disease. This CDR3 reads CASSKAPLGITDTQYF. CDR3 DNA sequence: TGTGCCAGCAGCAAGGCTCCTCTAGGCATCACAGATACGCAGTATTTT.